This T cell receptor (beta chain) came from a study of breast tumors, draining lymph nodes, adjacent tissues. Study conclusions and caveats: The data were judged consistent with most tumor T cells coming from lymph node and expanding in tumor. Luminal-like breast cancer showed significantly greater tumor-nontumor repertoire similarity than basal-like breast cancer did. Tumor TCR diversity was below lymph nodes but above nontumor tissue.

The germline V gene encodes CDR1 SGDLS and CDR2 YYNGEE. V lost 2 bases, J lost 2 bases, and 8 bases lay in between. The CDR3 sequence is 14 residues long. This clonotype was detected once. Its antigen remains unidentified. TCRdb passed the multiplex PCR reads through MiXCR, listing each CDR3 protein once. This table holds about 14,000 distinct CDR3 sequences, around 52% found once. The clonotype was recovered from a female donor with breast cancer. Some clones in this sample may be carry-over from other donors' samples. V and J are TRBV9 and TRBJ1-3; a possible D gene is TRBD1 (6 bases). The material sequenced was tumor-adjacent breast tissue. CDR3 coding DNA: TGTGCCAGCAGCGTGGACAGAGCTGGAAACACCATATATTTT. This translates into CASSVDRAGNTIYF.